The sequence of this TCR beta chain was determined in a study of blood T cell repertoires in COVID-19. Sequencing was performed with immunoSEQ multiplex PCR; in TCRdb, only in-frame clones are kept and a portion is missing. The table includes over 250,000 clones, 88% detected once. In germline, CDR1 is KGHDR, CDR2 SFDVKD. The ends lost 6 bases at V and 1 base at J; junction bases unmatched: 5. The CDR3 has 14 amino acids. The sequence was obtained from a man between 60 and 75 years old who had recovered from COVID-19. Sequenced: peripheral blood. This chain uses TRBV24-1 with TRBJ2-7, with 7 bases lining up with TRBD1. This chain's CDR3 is CATSMTGNSYEQYF. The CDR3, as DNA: TGTGCCACCAGTATGACAGGGAATTCCTACGAGCAGTACTTC.